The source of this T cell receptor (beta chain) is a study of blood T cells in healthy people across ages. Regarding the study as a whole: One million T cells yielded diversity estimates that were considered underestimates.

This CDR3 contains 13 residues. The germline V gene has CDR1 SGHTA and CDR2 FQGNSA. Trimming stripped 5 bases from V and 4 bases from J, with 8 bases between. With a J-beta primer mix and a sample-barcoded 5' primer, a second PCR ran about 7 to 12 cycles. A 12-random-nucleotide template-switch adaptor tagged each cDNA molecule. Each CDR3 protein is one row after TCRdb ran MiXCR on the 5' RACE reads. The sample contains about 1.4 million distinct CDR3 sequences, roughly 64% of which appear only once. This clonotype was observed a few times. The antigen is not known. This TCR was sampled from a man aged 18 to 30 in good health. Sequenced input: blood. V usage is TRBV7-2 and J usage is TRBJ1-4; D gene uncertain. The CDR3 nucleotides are TGTGCCAGCAGCCAAGGCAGTAATGAAAAACTGTTTTTT. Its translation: CASSQGSNEKLFF.